This T cell receptor (beta chain) came from a study of T cells in Graves' hyperthyroidism and ophthalmopathy (dated by TCRdb to the late 2010s). For the study in its entirety: Peripheral blood was sampled at the time of initial diagnosis, prior to any treatment. In addition, the study compared T-cell repertoires in thyroid tissue and in blood from five or six Graves' hyperthyroidism patients. For training and testing, the approximately 97 patients in the discovery cohort were randomly divided in a 7:3 ratio. TCR V-J signatures able to tell the groups apart were searched for in a discovery cohort of 90 to 100 patients, of whom over 40 had Graves' ophthalmopathy and around 56 had stable Graves' hyperthyroidism. After sampling, hyperthyroidism patients received methimazole starting at 30 mg daily, and ophthalmopathy patients received high-dose intravenous methylprednisolone. According to the paper, TCR Vbeta CDR3 sequencing was carried out on 120 to 150 peripheral blood samples, which came from over 40 ophthalmopathy, under 80 hyperthyroidism and around 17 progressor patients. Prospective prediction of ophthalmopathy was tested in an independent validation cohort consisting of about 19 hyperthyroidism patients and more than 15 patients who later progressed to ophthalmopathy.

This clonotype occurred many times. It has no known antigen specificity. No quality values exist for individual bases; no much larger clone is one base distant. The CDR3 holds 17 amino acids from the cysteine to the phenylalanine. The kept DNA is CDR3 alone, 51 bases in frame from the first base. From V the trimming removes 2 bases and from J it removes 0 bases, while the gene matches leave 3 bases of the junction unaccounted for. Reading the germline V gene (reference sequence) gives CDR1 SEHNR and CDR2 FQNEAQ. The full study reports these points: Most expanded thyroid clonotypes (frequency above 0.001) were also detected in blood, suggesting blood repertoires may reflect thyroid immune responses. In cross-validation, a model built on a 13 V-J signature told ophthalmopathy apart from stable hyperthyroidism with 87.88% sensitivity and about 81% specificity, and in testing the same model reached 80%/75%. Sample size was not statistically predetermined, and investigators were not blinded to group allocation. In validation, the model predicted progression to ophthalmopathy with approximately 69% sensitivity and over 72% specificity, a median of around 6.6 months before onset.

Amplification of TCR beta CDR3 regions was carried out from RNA transcripts. A first-round RT-PCR of the TCR CDR3 used the HTBI primer set with the Qiagen OneStep RT-PCR kit. The libraries were constructed in a second round of multiplex PCR and then size-selected and purified. The libraries were sequenced on an Illumina HiSeq2000 using paired-end 100 bp reads. For the original study's pipeline: Raw data were processed with SOAPnuke, discarding reads with adapters, uncalled bases, mean Phred below 15, or no exact constant-primer or identifier match. COPE v1.2.5 was used to merge high-quality paired reads, and clonotypes were defined as unique nucleotide sequences. MiTCR v1.1 was used to align clonotypes to the IMGT TRBV, TRBD and TRBJ reference segments. The analysis was restricted to V-J combinations with a frequency above 0.0001, which together covered 98% to 99.2% of the repertoires. A TCS score was defined as the ratio of F50 (clonal expansion) to E x V (chaos), with BLOSUM62-based TCRdist applied between CDR3 peptides within each V-J. Welch's t-statistics and random forest reduced around 510 V-J features to under 15, which were used in a naive Bayes classifier (R e1071). TCRdb's own reprocessing of the public reads used fastp at Q25 and MiXCR and kept productive beta chains. Under each unique CDR3 protein, matching rows form one entry showing the most common genes and DNA. V and J calls and clone size were set by TCRdb, not the authors. Present in this sample are about 210,000 distinct CDR3 sequences, roughly 18% of which were seen just once. Together, the top ten hold 50% of the sample.

Stable Graves' hyperthyroidism was defined as the absence of progression to ophthalmopathy over 18 months of follow-up. Hyperthyroidism patients were newly diagnosed, with disease duration under 2 months, and aged 18 to 65 years. Patients with uncontrolled infections, other autoimmune diseases, pregnancy or lactation were excluded. Diagnoses were established on the basis of clinical symptoms, serum thyroxine and TRAb, thyroid ultrasound, and orbital computed tomography. PBMCs were separated from over 9 ml of fresh peripheral blood using Ficoll-Paque density gradient centrifugation. Trizol reagent was used to extract total RNA, and RNA quality was then checked on an Agilent 2100 Bioanalyzer.

This receptor was identified in a man aged 50 to 60 with Graves' hyperthyroidism. The sample consisted of blood. This chain is built from TRBV7-9 and TRBJ2-6; a stretch of 8 junction bases matches TRBD1. The CDR3 loop reads CASSLWTGNSGANVLTF. In nucleotide form, the sequence is TGTGCCAGCAGCTTATGGACAGGGAACTCTGGGGCCAACGTCCTGACTTTC.